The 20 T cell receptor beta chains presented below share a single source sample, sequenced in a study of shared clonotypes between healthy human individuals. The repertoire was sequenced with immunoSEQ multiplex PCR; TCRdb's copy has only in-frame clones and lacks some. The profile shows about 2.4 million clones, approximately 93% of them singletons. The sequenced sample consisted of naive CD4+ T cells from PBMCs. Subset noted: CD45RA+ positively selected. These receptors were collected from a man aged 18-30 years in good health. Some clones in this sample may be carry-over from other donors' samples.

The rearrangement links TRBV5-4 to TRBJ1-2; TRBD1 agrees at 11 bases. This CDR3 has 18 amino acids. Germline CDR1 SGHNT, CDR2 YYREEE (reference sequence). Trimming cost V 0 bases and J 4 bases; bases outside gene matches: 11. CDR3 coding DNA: TGTGCCAGCAGCTTGGGCCCCCCTTCCGGGACAGGGGGCTATGGCTACACCTTC. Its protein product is CASSLGPPSGTGGYGYTF.

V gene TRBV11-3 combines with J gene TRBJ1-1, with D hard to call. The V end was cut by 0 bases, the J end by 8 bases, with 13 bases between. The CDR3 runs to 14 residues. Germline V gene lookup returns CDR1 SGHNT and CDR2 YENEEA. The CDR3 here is CASSLDGSRTEAFF. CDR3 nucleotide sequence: TGTGCCAGCAGCTTAGATGGGAGCAGAACCGAAGCTTTCTTT.

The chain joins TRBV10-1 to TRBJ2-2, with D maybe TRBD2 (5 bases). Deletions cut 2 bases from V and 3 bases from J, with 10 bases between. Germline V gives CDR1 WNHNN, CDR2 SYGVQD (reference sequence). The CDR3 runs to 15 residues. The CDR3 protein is CASSEKRDYTGELFF. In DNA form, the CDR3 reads TGCGCCAGCAGTGAGAAGAGGGATTACACCGGGGAGCTGTTTTTT.

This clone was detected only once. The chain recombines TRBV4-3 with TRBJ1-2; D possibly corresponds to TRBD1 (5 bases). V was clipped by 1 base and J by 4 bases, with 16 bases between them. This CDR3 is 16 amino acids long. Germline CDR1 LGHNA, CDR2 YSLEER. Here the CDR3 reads CASSQGARGQGYGYTF. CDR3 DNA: TGCGCCAGCAGCCAAGGTGCTCGGGGCCAGGGCTATGGCTACACCTTC.

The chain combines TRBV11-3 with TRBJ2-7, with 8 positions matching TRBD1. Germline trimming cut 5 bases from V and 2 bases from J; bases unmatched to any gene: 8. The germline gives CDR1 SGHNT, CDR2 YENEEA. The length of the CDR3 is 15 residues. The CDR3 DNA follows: TGTGCCAGCAGCCCCCGGACAGGGCCCACCTACGAGCAGTACTTC. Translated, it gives CASSPRTGPTYEQYF.

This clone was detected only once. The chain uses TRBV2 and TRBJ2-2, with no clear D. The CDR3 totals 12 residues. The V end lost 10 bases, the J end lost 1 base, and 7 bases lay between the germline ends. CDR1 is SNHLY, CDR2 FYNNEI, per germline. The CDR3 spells CATRGNTGELFF. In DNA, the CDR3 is TGTGCCACCCGAGGGAACACCGGGGAGCTGTTTTTT.

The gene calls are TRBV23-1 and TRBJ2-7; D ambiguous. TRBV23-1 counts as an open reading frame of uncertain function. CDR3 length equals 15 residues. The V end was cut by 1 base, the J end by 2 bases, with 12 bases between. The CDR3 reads CASSQLRSGAYEQYF. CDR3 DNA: TGCGCCAGCAGTCAATTACGGTCCGGAGCCTACGAGCAGTACTTC.

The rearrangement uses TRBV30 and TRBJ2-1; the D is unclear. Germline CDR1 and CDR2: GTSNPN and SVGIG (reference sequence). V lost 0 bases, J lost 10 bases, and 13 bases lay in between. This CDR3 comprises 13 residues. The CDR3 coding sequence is TGTGCCTGGAGTGTTTGGCTATCTGACGAGCAGTTCTTC. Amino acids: CAWSVWLSDEQFF. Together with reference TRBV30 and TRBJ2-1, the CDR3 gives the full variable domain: SQTIHQWPATLVQPVGSPLSLECTVEGTSNPNLYWYRQAAGRGLQLLFYSVGIGQISSEVPQNLSASRPQDRQFILSSKKLLLSDSGFYLCAWSVWLSDEQFFGPGTRLTVL.

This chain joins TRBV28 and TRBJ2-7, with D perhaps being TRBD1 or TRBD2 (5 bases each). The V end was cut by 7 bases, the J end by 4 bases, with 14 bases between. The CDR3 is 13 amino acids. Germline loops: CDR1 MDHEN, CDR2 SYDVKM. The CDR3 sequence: CASILRDGYEQYF. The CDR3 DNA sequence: TGTGCCAGCATCCTACGGGACGGATACGAGCAGTACTTC. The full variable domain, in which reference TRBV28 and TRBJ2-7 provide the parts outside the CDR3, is DVKVTQSSRYLVKRTGEKVFLECVQDMDHENMFWYRQDPGLGLRLIYFSYDVKMKEKGDIPEGYSVSREKKERFSLILESASTNQTSMYLCASILRDGYEQYFGPGTRLTVT.

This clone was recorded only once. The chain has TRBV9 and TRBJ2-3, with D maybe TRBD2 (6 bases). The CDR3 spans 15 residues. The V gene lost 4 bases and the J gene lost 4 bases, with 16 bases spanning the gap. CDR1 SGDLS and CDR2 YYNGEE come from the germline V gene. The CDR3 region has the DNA TGTGCCAGCAGCCGGGCAACGGGAGCGGCAGATACGCAGTATTTT. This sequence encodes CASSRATGAADTQYF.

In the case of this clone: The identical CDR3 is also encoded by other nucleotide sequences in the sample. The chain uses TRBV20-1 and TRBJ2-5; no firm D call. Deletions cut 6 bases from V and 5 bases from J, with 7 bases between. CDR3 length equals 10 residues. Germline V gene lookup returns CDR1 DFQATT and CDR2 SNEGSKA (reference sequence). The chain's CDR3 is CSAPRETQYF. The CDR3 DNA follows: TGCAGTGCGCCACGGGAGACCCAGTACTTC.

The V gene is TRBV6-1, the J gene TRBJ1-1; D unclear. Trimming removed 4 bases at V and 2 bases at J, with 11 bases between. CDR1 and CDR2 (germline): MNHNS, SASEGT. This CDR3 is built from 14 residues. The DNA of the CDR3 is TGTGCCAGCAGTGCGGGAGTACGAAACACTGAAGCTTTCTTT. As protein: CASSAGVRNTEAFF.

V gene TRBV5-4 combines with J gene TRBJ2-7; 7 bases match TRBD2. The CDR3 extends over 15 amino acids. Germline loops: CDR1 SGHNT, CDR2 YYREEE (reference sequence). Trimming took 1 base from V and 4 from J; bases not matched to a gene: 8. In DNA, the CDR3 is TGTGCCAGCAGCTTGTACTCGAGCGGGAATTACGAGCAGTACTTC. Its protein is CASSLYSSGNYEQYF.

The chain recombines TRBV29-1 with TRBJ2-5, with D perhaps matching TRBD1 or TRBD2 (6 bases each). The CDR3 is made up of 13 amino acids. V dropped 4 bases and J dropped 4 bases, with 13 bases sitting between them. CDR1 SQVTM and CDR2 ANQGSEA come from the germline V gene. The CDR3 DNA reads TGCAGCGTTGTGGACGGGGGCCGAGAGACCCAGTACTTC. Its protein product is CSVVDGGRETQYF.

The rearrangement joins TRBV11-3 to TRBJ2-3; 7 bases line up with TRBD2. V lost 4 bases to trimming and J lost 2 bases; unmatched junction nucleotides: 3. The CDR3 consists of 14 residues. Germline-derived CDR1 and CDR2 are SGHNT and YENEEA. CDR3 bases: TGTGCCAGCAGCTCCCTAGCGGCCACAGATACGCAGTATTTT. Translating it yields CASSSLAATDTQYF.

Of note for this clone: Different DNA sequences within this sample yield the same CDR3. The CDR3 here is CASSVGRGNQPQHF. Here the CDR3 DNA reads TGTGCCAGCAGTGTAGGACGGGGCAATCAGCCCCAGCATTTT. The rearrangement links TRBV2 to TRBJ1-5; D remains ambiguous. The CDR3 contains 14 residues. V gave up 4 bases and J gave up 2 bases, with 9 bases separating them. CDR1 and CDR2 from the germline V gene are SNHLY and FYNNEI.

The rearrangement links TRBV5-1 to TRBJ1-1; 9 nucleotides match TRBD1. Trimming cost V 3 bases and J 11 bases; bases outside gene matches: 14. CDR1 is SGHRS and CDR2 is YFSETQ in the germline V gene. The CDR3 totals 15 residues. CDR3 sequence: CASSYGGTGSGGAFF. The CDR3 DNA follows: TGCGCCAGCAGCTATGGTGGGACAGGGTCAGGAGGGGCTTTCTTT.

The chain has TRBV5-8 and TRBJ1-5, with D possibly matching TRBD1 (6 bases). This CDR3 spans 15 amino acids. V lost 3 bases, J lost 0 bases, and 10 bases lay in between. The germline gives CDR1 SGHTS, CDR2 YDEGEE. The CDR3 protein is CASSSGTHSNQPQHF. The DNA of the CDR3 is TGTGCCAGCAGCTCCGGGACACATAGCAATCAGCCCCAGCATTTT.

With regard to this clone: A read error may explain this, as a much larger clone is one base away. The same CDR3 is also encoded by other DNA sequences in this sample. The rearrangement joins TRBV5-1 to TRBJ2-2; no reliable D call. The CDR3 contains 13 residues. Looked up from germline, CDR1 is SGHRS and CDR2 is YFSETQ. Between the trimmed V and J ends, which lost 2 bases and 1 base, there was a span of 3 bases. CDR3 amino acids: CASSFGNTGELFF. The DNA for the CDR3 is TGCGCCAGCAGCTTCGGGAACACCGGGGAGCTGTTTTTT.

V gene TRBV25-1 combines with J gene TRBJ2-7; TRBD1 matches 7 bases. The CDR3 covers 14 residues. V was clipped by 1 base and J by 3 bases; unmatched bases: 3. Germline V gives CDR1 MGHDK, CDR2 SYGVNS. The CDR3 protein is CASSEWGQNYEQYF. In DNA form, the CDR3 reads TGTGCCAGCAGTGAATGGGGACAGAACTACGAGCAGTACTTC.